These 21 T cell receptor beta chains were sequenced from one sample in a study of T-cell memory formation after mild COVID-19. TCRdb independently ran MiXCR on the 5' RACE reads; one entry per CDR3 protein. This sample carries 170,000 or so distinct CDR3 sequences, about a third of them seen once, and the ten largest clones take around 12%. Sequencing was carried out using PBMCs or a T cell subset sorted from them (not recorded which). The origin of the receptors is an adult woman who had mild COVID-19 (a few samples of this study predate the infection). Cell type and time point are not known.

This clonotype turned up a few times. The chain couples TRBV15 to TRBJ2-3; D gene unclear. The CDR3 extends over 14 amino acids. Germline values: CDR1 LNHNV, CDR2 YYDKDF (reference sequence). The germline V and J ends were trimmed by 1 base and 5 bases, with 10 bases remaining between them. DNA for the CDR3: TGTGCCACCAGCAGAGGGACCAGAGTAGATACGCAGTATTTT. It is translated as CATSRGTRVDTQYF.

The chain carries TRBV3-1 and TRBJ1-5; 7 nucleotides line up with TRBD1. Losses at the gene ends were 3 bases for V and 3 bases for J; bases not matched to a gene: 5. Per the germline V gene, CDR1 is LGHDT and CDR2 is YNNKEL (reference sequence). The CDR3 is 15 residues long. Written as DNA, the CDR3 is TGTGCCAGCAGCCACGGGACAGAGTTCAATCAGCCCCAGCATTTT. Its translation is CASSHGTEFNQPQHF.

This clonotype appeared once. V and J are TRBV27 and TRBJ2-7; D perhaps matches TRBD2 (6 bases). Germline assignment: CDR1 MNHEY and CDR2 SMNVEV (reference sequence). Trimming stripped 2 bases from V and 3 bases from J, with 11 bases between. This CDR3 region has 14 residues. The CDR3: CASSLSAGHYEQYF. CDR3 DNA sequence: TGTGCCAGCAGTTTAAGTGCGGGGCACTACGAGCAGTACTTC.

This rearrangement joins TRBV11-3 to TRBJ2-1, with a possible D match to TRBD2 (7 bases). The CDR3 totals 17 residues. V dropped 5 bases and J dropped 8 bases, with 25 bases sitting between them. Per the germline V gene, CDR1 is SGHNT and CDR2 is YENEEA. The CDR3 loop reads CASSHPTYGGLRDEQFF. In DNA form, the CDR3 reads TGTGCCAGCAGCCATCCGACCTACGGGGGGCTGAGAGATGAGCAGTTCTTC.

In this sample, this clonotype turned up a few times. The rearrangement joins TRBV3-1 to TRBJ2-7; 16 bases align to TRBD2. Trimming cost V 3 bases and J 4 bases; bases outside gene matches: 3. This CDR3 comprises 16 residues. The germline gives CDR1 LGHDT, CDR2 YNNKEL (reference sequence). CDR3 DNA sequence: TGTGCCAGCAGCCAGGGACTAGCGGGAGGGAGGTACGAGCAGTACTTC. Translated, it gives CASSQGLAGGRYEQYF.

The chain couples TRBV5-5 to TRBJ1-2; D uncertain. V was pared by 1 base and J by 4 bases, with 8 bases between. Germline assignment: CDR1 SGHKS and CDR2 YYEKEE (reference sequence). CDR3 length equals 13 residues. CDR3 sequence: CASSLTLSYGYTF. The CDR3 region has the DNA TGTGCCAGCAGCTTGACTCTTAGCTATGGCTACACCTTC.

V usage is TRBV20-1 and J usage is TRBJ2-5; possibly TRBD2 for D (5 bases). This CDR3 spans 13 amino acids. Between the trimmed V and J ends, which lost 1 base and 2 bases, there was a span of 8 bases. CDR1 is DFQATT, CDR2 SNEGSKA, per germline (reference sequence). The CDR3 bases are TGCAGTGCTAGAGGGTCGGGACAAGAGACCCAGTACTTC. It translates to CSARGSGQETQYF.

This clonotype was observed a handful of times. The chain recombines TRBV9 with TRBJ2-2; D is perhaps TRBD1 (6 bases). V shed 3 bases and J shed 4 bases, with 16 bases lying between them. The germline V gene encodes CDR1 SGDLS and CDR2 YYNGEE. The CDR3 runs 16 residues. The CDR3 sequence is CASSASGTRLTGELFF. DNA of the CDR3: TGTGCCAGCAGCGCCTCCGGGACAAGGCTCACCGGGGAGCTGTTTTTT.

Here the CDR3 DNA reads TGTGCCTGCTCAGACAGGGGCTACGAGCAGTACTTC. Translating gives CACSDRGYEQYF. J is TRBJ2-7 and V is TRBV30; 8 positions match TRBD1. V shed 6 bases and J 3 bases; nucleotides not matched to a gene: 4. Germline loops: CDR1 GTSNPN, CDR2 SVGIG (reference sequence). The CDR3 contains 12 residues.

The chain combines TRBV2 with TRBJ2-7; 7 bases agree with TRBD2. The CDR3 is 14 amino acids. V trimming: 6 bases; J trimming: 5 bases; junction bases outside the gene matches: 10. Germline CDR1 is SNHLY and CDR2 is FYNNEI. The CDR3 bases are TGTGCCAGCAGACACCTGGCGGGAGCGCACGAGCAGTACTTC. Its protein is CASRHLAGAHEQYF.

This chain joins TRBV7-2 and TRBJ2-1, with a possible D match to TRBD2 (7 bases). The CDR3 covers 14 residues. V lost 2 bases and J lost 14, with 19 bases in between. The germline V gene has CDR1 SGHTA and CDR2 FQGNSA. The CDR3 DNA follows: TGTGCCAGCAGCTTAAGTGGGGGGGGGCCCGAGAAGTTCTTC. Protein: CASSLSGGGPEKFF.

The rearrangement uses TRBV5-1 and TRBJ2-7; D is unresolved. Germline CDR1 reads SGHRS; CDR2 reads YFSETQ. CDR3 size: 14 residues. V was clipped by 3 bases and J by 7 bases, with 17 bases between them. CDR3 sequence (DNA): TGCGCCAGCAGCTCCGGGCCCTCCTTTGAAGAGCAGTACTTC. The encoded protein is CASSSGPSFEEQYF.

This clonotype has just a few counts. V usage is TRBV18 and J usage is TRBJ2-3; weak D call: TRBD1 (6 bases). The length of the CDR3 is 15 residues. In germline, CDR1 is KGHSH, CDR2 LQKENI. V was cut by 0 bases and J by 1 base, with 8 bases left in between. The CDR3 nucleotides read TGTGCCAGCTCACCACCTCCAGGGGGCACAGATACGCAGTATTTT. This encodes CASSPPPGGTDTQYF. Drawing the rest from reference TRBV18 and TRBJ2-3, the complete variable domain is NAGVMQNPRHLVRRRGQEARLRCSPMKGHSHVYWYRQLPEEGLKFMVYLQKENIIDESGMPKERFSAEFPKEGPSILRIQQVVRGDSAAYFCASSPPPGGTDTQYFGPGTRLTVL.

The V gene is TRBV27, the J gene TRBJ2-2; TRBD2 matches at 8 bases. The junction had 5 bases not matched to a gene; V was cut back by 7 bases and J by 4 bases. The length of the CDR3 is 14 residues. Germline V lookup: CDR1 MNHEY, CDR2 SMNVEV (reference sequence). The CDR3 DNA reads as TGTGCCAGCACCGGGGGGGGACCCACCGGGGAGCTGTTTTTT. This sequence encodes CASTGGGPTGELFF.

This clonotype was picked up a small number of times. The chain joins TRBV20-1 to TRBJ1-5, with D hard to call. The CDR3 is 13 residues long. The germline V gene has CDR1 DFQATT and CDR2 SNEGSKA (reference sequence). Between the trimmed V and J ends, which lost 5 bases and 0 bases, there was a span of 8 bases. For the CDR3, the DNA is TGCAGTGCTCACTACAGTAGCAATCAGCCCCAGCATTTT. Amino acid sequence: CSAHYSSNQPQHF.

J is TRBJ2-7 and V is TRBV9, with 8 bases matching TRBD2. V lost 4 bases and J lost 6; bases outside the gene matches: 9. CDR3 length equals 14 residues. Germline CDR1 and CDR2: SGDLS and YYNGEE. CDR3 sequence (DNA): TGTGCCAGCAGCCCGGAAGCGGGAGCCCTCGAGCAGTACTTC. This translates into CASSPEAGALEQYF.

This chain joins TRBV6-2 or TRBV6-3 and TRBJ2-1, with D possibly matching TRBD2 (5 bases). Germline loops: CDR1 MNHEY, CDR2 SVGEGT. The CDR3 has 15 residues. V shed 2 bases and J shed 2 bases, with 10 bases lying between them. CDR3 protein: CASSYEGTTYNEQFF. The CDR3 DNA reads TGTGCCAGCAGTTACGAGGGAACCACCTACAATGAGCAGTTCTTC.

V gene TRBV7-3 combines with J gene TRBJ1-1, with D perhaps TRBD1 (6 bases). Germline assignment: CDR1 SGHTA and CDR2 FQGTGA. The V gene lost 5 bases and the J gene lost 0 bases, with 16 bases spanning the gap. There are 16 residues in the CDR3. The CDR3 sequence is CASSQAPGQLNTEAFF. CDR3 DNA: TGTGCCAGCAGCCAGGCCCCGGGACAACTGAACACTGAAGCTTTCTTT.

The table lists this clonotype with a few counts. The chain couples TRBV4-1 to TRBJ2-1; maybe TRBD2 (6 bases). This CDR3 has 13 amino acids. From germline, CDR1 is MGHRA and CDR2 YSYEKL. The V gene lost 8 bases and the J gene lost 3 bases, with 11 bases spanning the gap. The CDR3 is CASGGVFYNEQFF. In nucleotides, the CDR3 is TGCGCCAGCGGCGGGGTCTTCTACAATGAGCAGTTCTTC.

The gene calls are TRBV4-2 and TRBJ1-4; D gene ambiguous. Germline CDR1 is LGHNA and CDR2 is YNFKEQ. V lost 3 bases, J lost 10 bases, and 15 bases lay in between. The length of the CDR3 is 14 residues. For the CDR3, the DNA is TGTGCCAGCAGCCACTCCCAGGACGGGCGAAAACTGTTTTTT. This codes for CASSHSQDGRKLFF.

The V and J genes are TRBV4-1 and TRBJ2-3; a weak D match, TRBD1 (5 bases). Germline V CDR1 and CDR2: MGHRA, YSYEKL. CDR3 length equals 15 residues. Trimming removed 2 bases from V and 6 bases from J, with 15 bases in between. CDR3 loop: CASSQPRAKGDTQYF. The CDR3 region has the DNA TGCGCCAGCAGCCAACCCCGGGCCAAGGGGGATACGCAGTATTTT.